The T cell receptor beta chain described here comes from a study of Tregs in tolerant kidney transplant recipients. Study-wide points: Findings come from small patient numbers and require larger validation. This study did not directly address biological reproducibility.

Assay used: immunoSEQ multiplex PCR; TCRdb lists only in-frame clones, some missing. The sample consists of over 50,000 clones, around four fifths of them appearing once. Thawed PBMCs were FACS-sorted into unstimulated CD4+CD25+CD127- regulatory T cells, CD4+CD25- non-regulatory cells, CD4 and CD8 cells. About this clone itself: Its antigen is as yet unknown.

Germline V lookup: CDR1 SGHTA, CDR2 FQGNSA. The CDR3 sequence is 16 residues long. Deletions cut 1 base from V and 4 bases from J, with 14 bases between. This chain uses TRBV7-2 with TRBJ2-1; weak D call: TRBD2 (5 bases). The source of this sequence is a human donor in good health. The sample consisted of CD4+ T cells from blood. Here the CDR3 reads CASSLERIARYNEQFF. The CDR3 nucleotides read TGTGCCAGCAGCTTAGAGAGGATAGCGCGATACAATGAGCAGTTCTTC.